The subject of this entry is one TCR beta chain. The target of this receptor is not known. Base quality data are lacking; no much larger clone is found one base away. The data stem from a study of patients and donors after allogeneic stem cell transplantation (dated by TCRdb to 2018 to 2020). Libraries were made using RT-PCR. The instrument given in TCRdb is NextSeq 550. Through fastp at Q25 and MiXCR, TCRdb rebuilt clones from the public reads, retaining in-frame beta chains. Entries that share a CDR3 protein sequence are merged under the most common genes and DNA. The sample records some 880,000 distinct CDR3 sequences, roughly 18% of which are singletons. The ten top clones hold 6% of the sample. Here V drops 6 bases and J drops 10 bases, and the junction holds 9 bases not matched to any gene. From cysteine to phenylalanine, the CDR3 is 13 amino acids long. Only the CDR3 part of the read is kept: 39 bases, read in frame from the first base. The germline V gene supplies CDR1 MNHEY and CDR2 SVGEGT.

The material sequenced was blood, either unsorted or a sorted T cell fraction (not recorded which). The V gene is TRBV6-2 or TRBV6-3 and the J gene is TRBJ2-1, with TRBD1 matching 7 junction bases. The origin of this receptor is a human donor who was either an allogeneic HSCT recipient or a stem cell or donor lymphocyte infusion donor (not recorded which). It is not recorded whose cells these are; they may come from a transplant donor. CDR3 loop: CASSATGAGEQFF. The DNA is TGTGCCAGCAGCGCTACAGGGGCAGGCGAGCAGTTCTTC.